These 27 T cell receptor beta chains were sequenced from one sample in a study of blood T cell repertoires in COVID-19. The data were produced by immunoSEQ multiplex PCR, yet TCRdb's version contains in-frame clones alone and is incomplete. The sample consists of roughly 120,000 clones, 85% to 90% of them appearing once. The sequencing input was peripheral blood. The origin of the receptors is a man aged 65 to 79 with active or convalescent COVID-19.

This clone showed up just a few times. CDR3 loop: CATSRDGSLNTEAFF. The CDR3 nucleotides read TGTGCCACCAGCAGGGATGGGAGTCTGAACACTGAAGCTTTCTTT. The chain has TRBV15 and TRBJ1-1; D not certain. The CDR3 is 15 residues long. Germline lookup yields CDR1 LNHNV and CDR2 YYDKDF (reference sequence). The V gene lost 3 bases and the J gene lost 0 bases, with 11 bases spanning the gap.

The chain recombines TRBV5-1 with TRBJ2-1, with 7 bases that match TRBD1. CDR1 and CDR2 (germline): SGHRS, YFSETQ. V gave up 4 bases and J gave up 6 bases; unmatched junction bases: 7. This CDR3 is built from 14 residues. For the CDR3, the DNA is TGCGCCAGCAGCACGGGACAGCTAATCAATGAGCAGTTCTTC. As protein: CASSTGQLINEQFF.

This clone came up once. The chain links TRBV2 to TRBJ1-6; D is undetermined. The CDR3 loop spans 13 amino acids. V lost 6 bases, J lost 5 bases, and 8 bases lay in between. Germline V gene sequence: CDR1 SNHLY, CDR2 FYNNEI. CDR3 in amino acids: CASRSRNNSPLHF. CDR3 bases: TGTGCCAGCAGGAGCAGGAATAATTCACCCCTCCACTTT.

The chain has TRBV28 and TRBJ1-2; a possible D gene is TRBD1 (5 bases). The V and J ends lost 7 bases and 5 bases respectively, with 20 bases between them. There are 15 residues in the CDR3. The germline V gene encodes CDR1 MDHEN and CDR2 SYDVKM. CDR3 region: CASTSGNRVWYGYTF. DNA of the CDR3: TGTGCCAGCACCTCAGGGAATCGTGTGTGGTATGGCTACACCTTC.

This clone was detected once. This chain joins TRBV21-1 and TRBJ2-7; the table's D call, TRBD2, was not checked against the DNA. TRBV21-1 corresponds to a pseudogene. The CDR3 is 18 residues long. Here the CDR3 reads CASSKDRVRLAGGYEQYF. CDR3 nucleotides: TGTGCCAGCAGCAAGGACAGGGTGCGACTAGCGGGAGGCTACGAGCAGTACTTC.

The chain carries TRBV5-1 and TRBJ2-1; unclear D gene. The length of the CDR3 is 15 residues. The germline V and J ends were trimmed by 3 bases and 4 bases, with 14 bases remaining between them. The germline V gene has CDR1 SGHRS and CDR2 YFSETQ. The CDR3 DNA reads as TGCGCCAGCAGCTCCACCCTCCTGAGTTACAATGAGCAGTTCTTC. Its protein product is CASSSTLLSYNEQFF. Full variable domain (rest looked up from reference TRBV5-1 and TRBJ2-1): KAGVTQTPRYLIKTRGQQVTLSCSPISGHRSVSWYQQTPGQGLQFLFEYFSETQRNKGNFPGRFSGRQFSNSRSEMNVSTLELGDSALYLCASSSTLLSYNEQFFGPGTRLTVL.

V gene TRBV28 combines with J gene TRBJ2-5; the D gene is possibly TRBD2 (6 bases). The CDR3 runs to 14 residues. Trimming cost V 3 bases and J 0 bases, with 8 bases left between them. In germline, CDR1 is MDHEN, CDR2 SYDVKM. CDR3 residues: CASSFWGDQETQYF. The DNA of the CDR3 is TGTGCCAGCAGTTTTTGGGGGGACCAAGAGACCCAGTACTTC.

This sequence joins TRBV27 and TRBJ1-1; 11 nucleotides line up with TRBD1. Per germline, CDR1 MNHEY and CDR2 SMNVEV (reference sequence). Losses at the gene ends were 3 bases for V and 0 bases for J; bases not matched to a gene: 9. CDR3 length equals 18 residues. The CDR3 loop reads CASSLRTGGPVMNTEAFF. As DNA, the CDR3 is TGTGCCAGCAGTTTGCGGACAGGGGGCCCGGTTATGAACACTGAAGCTTTCTTT.

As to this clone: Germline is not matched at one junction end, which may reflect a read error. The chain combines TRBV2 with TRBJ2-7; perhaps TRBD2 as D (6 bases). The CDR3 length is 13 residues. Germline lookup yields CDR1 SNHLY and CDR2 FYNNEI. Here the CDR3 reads CASREGGRYEQYF. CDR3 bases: TGTGCCAGCAGAGAAGGAGGGCGGTACGAGCAGTACTTC.

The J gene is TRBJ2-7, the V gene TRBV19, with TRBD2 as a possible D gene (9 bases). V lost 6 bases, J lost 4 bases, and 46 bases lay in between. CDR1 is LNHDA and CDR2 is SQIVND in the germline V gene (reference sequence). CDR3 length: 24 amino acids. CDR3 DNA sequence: TGTGCCAGTAGCCATGCCGTATCGCAGGGGGCCACTGGCTCCAGCGGGAGGATCAGGTACGAGCAGTACTTC. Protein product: CASSHAVSQGATGSSGRIRYEQYF.

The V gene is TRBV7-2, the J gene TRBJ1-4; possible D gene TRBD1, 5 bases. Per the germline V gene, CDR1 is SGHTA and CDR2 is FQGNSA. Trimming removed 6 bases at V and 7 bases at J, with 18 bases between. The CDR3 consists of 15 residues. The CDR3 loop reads CASSSSPGVIEKLFF. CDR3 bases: TGTGCCAGCAGTTCGAGCCCGGGGGTAATTGAAAAACTGTTTTTT.

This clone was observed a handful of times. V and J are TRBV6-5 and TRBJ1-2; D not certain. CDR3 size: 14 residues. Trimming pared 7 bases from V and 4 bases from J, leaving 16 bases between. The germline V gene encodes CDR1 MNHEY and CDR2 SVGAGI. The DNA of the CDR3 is TGTGCCAGCACCGAGGAGGGTGGTGGCTATGGCTACACCTTC. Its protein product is CASTEEGGGYGYTF.

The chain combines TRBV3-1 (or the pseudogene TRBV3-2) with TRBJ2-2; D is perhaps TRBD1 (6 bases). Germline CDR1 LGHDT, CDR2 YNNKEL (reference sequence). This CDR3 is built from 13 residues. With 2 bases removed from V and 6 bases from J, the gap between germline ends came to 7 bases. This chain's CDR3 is CASSQRQAGELFF. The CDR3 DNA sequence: TGTGCCAGCAGCCAACGACAGGCCGGGGAGCTGTTTTTT.

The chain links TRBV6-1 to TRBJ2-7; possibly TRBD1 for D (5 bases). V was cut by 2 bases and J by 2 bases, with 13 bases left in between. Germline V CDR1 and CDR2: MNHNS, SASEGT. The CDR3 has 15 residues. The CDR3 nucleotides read TGTGCCAGCAGTGAAAGAGGCAGGGAACCCTACGAGCAGTACTTC. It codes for CASSERGREPYEQYF.

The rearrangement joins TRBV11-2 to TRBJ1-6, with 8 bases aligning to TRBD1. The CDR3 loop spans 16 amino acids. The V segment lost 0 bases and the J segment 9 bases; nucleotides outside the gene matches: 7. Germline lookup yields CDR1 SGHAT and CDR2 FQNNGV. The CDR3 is CASSLEGQVVGSPLHF. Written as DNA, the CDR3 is TGTGCCAGCAGCTTAGAGGGACAGGTCGTGGGTTCACCCCTCCACTTT.

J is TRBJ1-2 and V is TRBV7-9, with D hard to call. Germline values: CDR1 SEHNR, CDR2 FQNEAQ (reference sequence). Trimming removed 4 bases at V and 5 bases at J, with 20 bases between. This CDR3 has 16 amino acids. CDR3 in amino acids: CASSSRYGQLEYGYTF. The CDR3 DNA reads TGTGCCAGCAGCTCTAGATACGGCCAACTCGAATATGGCTACACCTTC.

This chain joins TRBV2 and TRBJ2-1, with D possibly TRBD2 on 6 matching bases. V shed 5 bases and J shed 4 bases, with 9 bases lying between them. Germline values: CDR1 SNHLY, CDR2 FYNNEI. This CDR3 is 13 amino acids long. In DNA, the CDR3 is TGTGCCAGCAGTTTAGCGGTTTACAATGAGCAGTTCTTC. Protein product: CASSLAVYNEQFF.

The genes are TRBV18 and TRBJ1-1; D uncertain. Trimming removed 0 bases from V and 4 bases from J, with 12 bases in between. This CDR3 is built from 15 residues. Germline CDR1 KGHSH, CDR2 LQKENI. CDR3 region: CASSPPPYGGTEAFF. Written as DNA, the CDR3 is TGTGCCAGCTCACCACCCCCATACGGTGGCACTGAAGCTTTCTTT. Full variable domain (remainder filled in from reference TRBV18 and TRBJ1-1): NAGVMQNPRHLVRRRGQEARLRCSPMKGHSHVYWYRQLPEEGLKFMVYLQKENIIDESGMPKERFSAEFPKEGPSILRIQQVVRGDSAAYFCASSPPPYGGTEAFFGQGTRLTVV.

CDR3 DNA: TGCGCCAGCAGCTTGCGCGGACTAGACGAAGGCTACAATGAGCAGTTCTTC. This sequence encodes CASSLRGLDEGYNEQFF. The V call is TRBV5-1, the J call TRBJ2-1, with TRBD2 identical over 7 bases. Germline CDR1 and CDR2: SGHRS and YFSETQ. J gave up 3 bases and V 1 base, and 10 bases lay outside the gene matches. The CDR3 contains 17 residues.

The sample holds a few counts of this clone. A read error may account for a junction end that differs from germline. CDR3 loop: CASSEGAGQGLVSWIF. CDR3 nucleotide sequence: TGTGCCAGCAGTGAAGGAGCGGGACAGGGTCTCGTCAGCTGGATCTTC. The chain couples TRBV6-1 to TRBJ2-1; 9 nucleotides match TRBD1. Per the germline V gene, CDR1 is MNHNS and CDR2 is SASEGT. CDR3 length equals 16 residues.

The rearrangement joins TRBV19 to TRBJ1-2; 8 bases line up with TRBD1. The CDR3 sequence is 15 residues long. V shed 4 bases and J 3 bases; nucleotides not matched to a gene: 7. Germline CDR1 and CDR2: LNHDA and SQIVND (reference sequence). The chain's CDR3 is CASSTGAGGYYGYTF. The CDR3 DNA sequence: TGTGCCAGTAGTACGGGCGCAGGGGGCTACTATGGCTACACCTTC.

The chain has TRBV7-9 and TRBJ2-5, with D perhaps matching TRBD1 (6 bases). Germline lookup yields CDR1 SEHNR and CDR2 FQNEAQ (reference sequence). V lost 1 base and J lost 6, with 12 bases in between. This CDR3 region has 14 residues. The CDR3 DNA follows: TGTGCCAGCAGCTTAGGGCCCCAGGGGAAGACCCAGTACTTC. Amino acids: CASSLGPQGKTQYF.

The CDR3 sequence: CARGLDRVMCLADPTNYEQYF. DNA of the CDR3: TGTGCCAGGGGCCTGGACAGGGTTATGTGTCTAGCGGACCCGACGAACTACGAGCAGTACTTC. The chain recombines TRBV7-4 with TRBJ2-7; weak D call: TRBD1 (8 bases). CDR1 SGHVT and CDR2 SQSDAQ come from the germline V gene. CDR3 size: 21 residues. Trimming left V 9 bases short and J 3 bases short, with 39 bases between.

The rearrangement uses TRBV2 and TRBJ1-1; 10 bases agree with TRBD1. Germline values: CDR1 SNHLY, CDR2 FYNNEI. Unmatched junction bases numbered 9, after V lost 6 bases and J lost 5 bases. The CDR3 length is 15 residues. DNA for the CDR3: TGTGCCAGCAGGGGCAGACAGGGGGCCCCAACTGAAGCTTTCTTT. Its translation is CASRGRQGAPTEAFF.

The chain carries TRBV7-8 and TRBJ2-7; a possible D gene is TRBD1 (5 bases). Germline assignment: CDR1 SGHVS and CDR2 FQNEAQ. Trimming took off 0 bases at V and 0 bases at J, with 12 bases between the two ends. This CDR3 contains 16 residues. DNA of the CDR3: TGTGCCAGCAGCTTAGCAGGCAGGGTGGGCTCCTACGAGCAGTACTTC. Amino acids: CASSLAGRVGSYEQYF.

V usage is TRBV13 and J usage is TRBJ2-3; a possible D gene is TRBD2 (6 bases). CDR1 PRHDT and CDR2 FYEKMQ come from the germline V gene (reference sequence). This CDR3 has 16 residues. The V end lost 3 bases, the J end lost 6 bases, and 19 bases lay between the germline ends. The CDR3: CASSFLGGKEVDTQYF. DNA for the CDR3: TGTGCCAGCAGCTTTTTGGGGGGTAAAGAAGTGGATACGCAGTATTTT.

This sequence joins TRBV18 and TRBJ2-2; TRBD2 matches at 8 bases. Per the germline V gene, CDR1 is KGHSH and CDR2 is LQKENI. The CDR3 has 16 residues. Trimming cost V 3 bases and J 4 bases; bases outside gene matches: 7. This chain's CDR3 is CASSPLAGGSTGELFF. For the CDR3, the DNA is TGTGCCAGCTCACCTCTGGCGGGAGGTTCCACCGGGGAGCTGTTTTTT.